The entry below gives a single T cell receptor (beta chain) sequence along with its context. The record originates from a study of control samples from healthy donors and cancer patients. The germline V gene encodes CDR1 LGHNA and CDR2 YSLEER. CDR3 length: 14 amino acids. The V end lost 3 bases, the J end lost 8 bases, and 11 bases lay between the germline ends. Produced via immunoSEQ multiplex PCR; TCRdb's table is partial and in-frame only. The table shows about 180,000 clones, with 90% occurring only once. The sequence was obtained from a woman between 50 and 59 years old in good health. Material for sequencing was blood. The rearrangement links TRBV4-3 to TRBJ1-6, with a possible D match to TRBD1 (5 bases). CDR3 amino acids: CASSHHGGDSPLHF. As DNA, the CDR3 is TGCGCCAGCAGCCACCACGGGGGAGATTCACCCCTCCACTTT.